Listed below are T cell receptor beta chains from one sample, sequenced in a study of shared clonotypes between healthy human individuals. Libraries were prepared by immunoSEQ multiplex PCR; TCRdb keeps only in-frame clonotypes and omits some of them. The sample lists about 2.3 million clones; approximately 90% were seen once. The sequencing input was naive CD4+ T cells from PBMCs. The receptors were sampled from a man aged 18 to 29 in good health. Some clones in this sample may be carry-over from other donors' samples. CDR3s leave out the opening cysteine and the closing phenylalanine or tryptophan. Fields, in order: J gene, V gene, CDR3 protein.

J gene: TRBJ2-5; V gene: TRBV29-1; CDR3 protein: SVEDTGAQETQY
J gene: TRBJ2-1; V gene: TRBV5-1; CDR3 protein: ASSLGLAGAYNEQF
J gene: TRBJ2-5; V gene: TRBV6-1; CDR3 protein: ASSEAWETQY
J gene: TRBJ2-1; V gene: TRBV30; CDR3 protein: AWSSAGRSLF
J gene: TRBJ2-3; V gene: TRBV6-1; CDR3 protein: ASSRPETDTQY
J gene: TRBJ1-5; V gene: TRBV5-4; CDR3 protein: ASSRDISNQPQH
J gene: TRBJ1-5; V gene: TRBV19; CDR3 protein: ASTLGQGNQPQH
J gene: TRBJ1-1; V gene: TRBV4-2; CDR3 protein: ASSQPRDSEAF
J gene: TRBJ2-7; V gene: TRBV7-8; CDR3 protein: ASSLAGWEGYEQY
J gene: TRBJ2-1; V gene: TRBV30; CDR3 protein: AWSDPDEQF
J gene: TRBJ1-3; V gene: TRBV28; CDR3 protein: ASSLNRFAGNTIY
J gene: TRBJ1-4; V gene: TRBV7-2; CDR3 protein: ASSSGQINEKLF
J gene: TRBJ2-1; V gene: TRBV4-3; CDR3 protein: ASSQERRTSGRDSNEQF
J gene: TRBJ2-7; V gene: TRBV29-1; CDR3 protein: SVRGHGRESNYEQY
J gene: TRBJ2-3; V gene: TRBV29-1; CDR3 protein: SVEDGRDTQY
J gene: TRBJ2-7; V gene: TRBV27; CDR3 protein: ASSFARDRLRYEQY
J gene: TRBJ2-2; V gene: TRBV10-1; CDR3 protein: ASSGGTLARPGELF
J gene: TRBJ2-7; V gene: TRBV9; CDR3 protein: ASSVGGSSDEQY
J gene: TRBJ1-1; V gene: TRBV11-2; CDR3 protein: ASSPGDPGDTEAF
J gene: TRBJ2-3; V gene: TRBV7-2; CDR3 protein: ASSFISGGTDTQY
J gene: TRBJ2-5; V gene: TRBV9; CDR3 protein: ASSVATGNGETQY
J gene: TRBJ2-3; V gene: TRBV5-4; CDR3 protein: ASSFLSTDTQY